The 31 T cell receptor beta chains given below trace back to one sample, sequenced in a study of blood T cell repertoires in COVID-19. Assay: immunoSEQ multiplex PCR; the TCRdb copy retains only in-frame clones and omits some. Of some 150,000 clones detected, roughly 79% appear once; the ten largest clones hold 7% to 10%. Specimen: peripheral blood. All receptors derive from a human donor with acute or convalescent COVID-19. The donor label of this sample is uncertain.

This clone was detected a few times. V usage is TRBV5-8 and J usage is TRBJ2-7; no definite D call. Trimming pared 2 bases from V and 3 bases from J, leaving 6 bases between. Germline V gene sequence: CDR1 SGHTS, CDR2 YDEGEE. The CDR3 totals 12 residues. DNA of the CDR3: TGTGCCAGCAGCTTTGGCCTCTACGAGCAGTACGTC. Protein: CASSFGLYEQYV.

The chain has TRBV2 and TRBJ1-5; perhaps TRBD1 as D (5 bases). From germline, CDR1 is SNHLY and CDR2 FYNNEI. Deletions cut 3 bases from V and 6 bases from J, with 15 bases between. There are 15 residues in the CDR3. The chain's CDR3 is CASSDGQDMIQPQHF. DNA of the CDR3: TGTGCCAGCAGTGACGGGCAGGACATGATTCAGCCCCAGCATTTT.

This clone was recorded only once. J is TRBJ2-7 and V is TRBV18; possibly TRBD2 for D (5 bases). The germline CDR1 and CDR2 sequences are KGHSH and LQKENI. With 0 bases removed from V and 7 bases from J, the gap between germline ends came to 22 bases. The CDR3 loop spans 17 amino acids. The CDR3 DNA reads TGTGCCAGCTCACCACCGATCCCCCGGGAACCCCGCTTAGAGCAGTACTTC. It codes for CASSPPIPREPRLEQYF.

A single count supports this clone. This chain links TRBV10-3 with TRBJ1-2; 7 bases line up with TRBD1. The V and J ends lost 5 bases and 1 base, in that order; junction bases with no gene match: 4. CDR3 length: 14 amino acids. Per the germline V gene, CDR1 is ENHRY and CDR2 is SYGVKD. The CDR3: CAISRDSSNYGYTF. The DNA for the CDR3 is TGTGCCATCAGTCGGGACAGTAGTAACTATGGCTACACCTTC.

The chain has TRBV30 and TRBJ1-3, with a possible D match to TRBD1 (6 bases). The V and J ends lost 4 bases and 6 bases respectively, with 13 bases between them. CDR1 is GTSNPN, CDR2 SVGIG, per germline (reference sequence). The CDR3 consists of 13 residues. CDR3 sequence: CAWTIQGENTIYF. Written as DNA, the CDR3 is TGTGCCTGGACTATACAGGGAGAAAACACCATATATTTT.

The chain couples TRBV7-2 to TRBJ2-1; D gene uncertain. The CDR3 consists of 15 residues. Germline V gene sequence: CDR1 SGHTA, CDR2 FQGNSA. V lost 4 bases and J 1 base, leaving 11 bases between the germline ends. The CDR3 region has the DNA TGTGCCAGCAGCTCGGAGCCCCGTTCCTACAATGAGCAGTTCTTC. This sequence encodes CASSSEPRSYNEQFF.

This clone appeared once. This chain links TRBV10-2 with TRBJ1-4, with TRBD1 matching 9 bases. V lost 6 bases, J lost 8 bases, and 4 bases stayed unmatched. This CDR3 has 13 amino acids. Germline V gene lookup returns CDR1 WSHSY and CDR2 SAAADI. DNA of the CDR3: TGCGCCAGCAGGACAGGGGGTAGGGAAAAACTGTTTTTT. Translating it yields CASRTGGREKLFF.

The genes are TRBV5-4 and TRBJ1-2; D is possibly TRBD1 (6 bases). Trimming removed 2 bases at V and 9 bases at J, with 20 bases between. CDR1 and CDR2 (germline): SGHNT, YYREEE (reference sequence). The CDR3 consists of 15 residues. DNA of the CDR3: TGTGCCAGCAGCTTACCCGGGACAAGAGTTTTGAGCTACACCTTC. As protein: CASSLPGTRVLSYTF.

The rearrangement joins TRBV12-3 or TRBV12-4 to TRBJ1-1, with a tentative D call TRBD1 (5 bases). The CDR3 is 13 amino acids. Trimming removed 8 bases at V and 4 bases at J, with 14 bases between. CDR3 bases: TGTGCCAGCCGCCCCTTAGGGGCCACTGAAGCTTTCTTT. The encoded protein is CASRPLGATEAFF.

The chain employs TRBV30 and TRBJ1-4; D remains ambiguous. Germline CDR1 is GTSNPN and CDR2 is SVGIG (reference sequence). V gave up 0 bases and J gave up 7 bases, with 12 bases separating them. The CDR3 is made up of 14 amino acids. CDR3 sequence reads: CAWSVPGGGEKLFF. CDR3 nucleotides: TGTGCCTGGAGTGTACCTGGAGGAGGTGAAAAACTGTTTTTT.

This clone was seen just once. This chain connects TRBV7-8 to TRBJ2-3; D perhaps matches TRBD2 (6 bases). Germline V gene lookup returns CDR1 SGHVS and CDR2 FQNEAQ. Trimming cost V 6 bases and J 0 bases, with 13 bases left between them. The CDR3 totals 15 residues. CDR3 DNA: TGTGCCAGCAGGGGACTCCTTTGGAGCACAGATACGCAGTATTTT. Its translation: CASRGLLWSTDTQYF.

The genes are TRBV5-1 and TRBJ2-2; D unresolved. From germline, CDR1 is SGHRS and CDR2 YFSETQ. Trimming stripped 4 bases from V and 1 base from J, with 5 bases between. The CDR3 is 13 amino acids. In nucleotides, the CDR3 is TGCGCCAGCAGCCCCCAGAACACCGGGGAGCTGTTTTTT. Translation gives CASSPQNTGELFF.

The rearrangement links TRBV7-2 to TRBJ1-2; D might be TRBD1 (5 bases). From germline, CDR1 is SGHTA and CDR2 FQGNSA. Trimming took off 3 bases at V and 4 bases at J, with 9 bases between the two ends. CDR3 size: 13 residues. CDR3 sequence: CASSFGHLYGYTF. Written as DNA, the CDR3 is TGTGCCAGCAGCTTCGGACACCTCTATGGCTACACCTTC.

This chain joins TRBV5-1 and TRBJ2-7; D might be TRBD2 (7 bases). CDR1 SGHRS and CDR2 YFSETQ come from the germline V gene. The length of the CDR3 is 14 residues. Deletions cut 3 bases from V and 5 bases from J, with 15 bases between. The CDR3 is CASSSGGQSNEQYV. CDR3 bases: TGCGCCAGCAGCTCGGGAGGACAGAGCAACGAGCAGTACGTC.

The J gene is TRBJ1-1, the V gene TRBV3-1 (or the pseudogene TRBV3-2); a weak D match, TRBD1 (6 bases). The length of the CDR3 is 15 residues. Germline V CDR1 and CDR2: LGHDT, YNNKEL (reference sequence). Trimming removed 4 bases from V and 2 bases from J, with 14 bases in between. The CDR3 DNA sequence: TGTGCCAGCAGCCTTTCAACAGGGACCAACACTGAAGCTTTCTTT. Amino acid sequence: CASSLSTGTNTEAFF.

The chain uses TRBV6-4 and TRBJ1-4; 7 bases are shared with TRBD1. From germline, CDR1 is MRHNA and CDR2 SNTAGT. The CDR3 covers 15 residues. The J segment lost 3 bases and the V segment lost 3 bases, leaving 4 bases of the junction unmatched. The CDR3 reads CASSELGQPNEKLFF. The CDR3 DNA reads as TGTGCCAGCAGTGAATTGGGACAGCCTAATGAAAAACTGTTTTTT.

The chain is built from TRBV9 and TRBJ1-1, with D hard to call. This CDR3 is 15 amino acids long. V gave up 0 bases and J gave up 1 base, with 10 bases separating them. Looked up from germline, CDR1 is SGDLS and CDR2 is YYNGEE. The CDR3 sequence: CASSVVPAGNTEAFF. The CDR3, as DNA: TGTGCCAGCAGCGTAGTACCCGCAGGGAACACTGAAGCTTTCTTT.

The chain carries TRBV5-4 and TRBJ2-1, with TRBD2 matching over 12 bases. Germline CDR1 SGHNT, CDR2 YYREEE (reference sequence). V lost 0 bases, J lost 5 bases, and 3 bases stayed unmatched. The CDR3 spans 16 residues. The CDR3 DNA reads TGTGCCAGCAGCTTGGCTAGCGGGGGGGCGAACAATGAGCAGTTCTTC. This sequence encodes CASSLASGGANNEQFF.

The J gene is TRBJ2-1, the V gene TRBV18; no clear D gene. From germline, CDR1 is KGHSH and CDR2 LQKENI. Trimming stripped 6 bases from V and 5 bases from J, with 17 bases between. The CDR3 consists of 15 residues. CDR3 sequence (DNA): TGTGCCAGCTCCCTACTATCCAGCCCAGACAATGAGCAGTTCTTC. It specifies CASSLLSSPDNEQFF.

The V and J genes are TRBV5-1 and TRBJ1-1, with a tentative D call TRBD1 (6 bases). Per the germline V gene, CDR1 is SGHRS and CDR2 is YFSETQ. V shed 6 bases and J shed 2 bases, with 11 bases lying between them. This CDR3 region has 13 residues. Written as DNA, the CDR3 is TGCGCCAGCAATATAGGGGGAAACACTGAAGCTTTCTTT. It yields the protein CASNIGGNTEAFF.

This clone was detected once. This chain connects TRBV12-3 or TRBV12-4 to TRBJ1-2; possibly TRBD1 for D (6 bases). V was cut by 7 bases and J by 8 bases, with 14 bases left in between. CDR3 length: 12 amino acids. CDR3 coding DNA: TGTGCCAGCACCCAAGGGGACATGGGCTACACCTTC. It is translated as CASTQGDMGYTF.

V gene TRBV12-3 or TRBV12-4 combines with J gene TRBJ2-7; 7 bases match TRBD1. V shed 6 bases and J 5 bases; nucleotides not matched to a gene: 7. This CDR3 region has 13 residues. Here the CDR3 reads CASRIRQGHEQYF. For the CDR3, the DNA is TGTGCCAGCAGAATACGACAGGGACACGAGCAGTACTTC.

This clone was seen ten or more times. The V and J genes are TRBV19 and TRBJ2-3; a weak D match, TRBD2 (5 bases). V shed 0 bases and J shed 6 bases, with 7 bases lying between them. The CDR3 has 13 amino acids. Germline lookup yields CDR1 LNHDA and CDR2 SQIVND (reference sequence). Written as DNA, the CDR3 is TGTGCCAGTAGTATAGATCGAGGGGATACGCAGTATTTT. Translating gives CASSIDRGDTQYF.

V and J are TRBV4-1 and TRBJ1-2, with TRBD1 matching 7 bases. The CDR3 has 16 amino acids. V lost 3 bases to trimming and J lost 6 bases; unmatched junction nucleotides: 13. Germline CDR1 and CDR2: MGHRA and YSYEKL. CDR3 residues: CASSHPGQHTVDGYTF. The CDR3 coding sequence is TGCGCCAGCAGCCACCCGGGACAGCATACTGTCGATGGCTACACCTTC.

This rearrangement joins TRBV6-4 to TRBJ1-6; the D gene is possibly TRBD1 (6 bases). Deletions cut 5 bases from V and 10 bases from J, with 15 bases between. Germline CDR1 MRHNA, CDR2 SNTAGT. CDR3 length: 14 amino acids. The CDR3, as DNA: TGTGCCAGCAGTCTTCGCAGGGGCAACTCACCCCTCCACTTT. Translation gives CASSLRRGNSPLHF.

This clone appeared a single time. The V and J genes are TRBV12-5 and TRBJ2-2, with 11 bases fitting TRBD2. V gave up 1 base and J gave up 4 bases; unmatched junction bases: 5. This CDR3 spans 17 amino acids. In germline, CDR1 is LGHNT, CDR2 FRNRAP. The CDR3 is CASGLGSGGARTGELFF. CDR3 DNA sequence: TGTGCTAGTGGTTTGGGTAGCGGGGGGGCCCGCACCGGGGAGCTGTTTTTT. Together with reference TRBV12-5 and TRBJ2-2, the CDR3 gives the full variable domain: DARVTQTPRHKVTEMGQEVTMRCQPILGHNTVFWYRQTMMQGLELLAYFRNRAPLDDSGMPKDRFSAEMPDATLATLKIQPSEPRDSAVYFCASGLGSGGARTGELFFGEGSRLTVL.

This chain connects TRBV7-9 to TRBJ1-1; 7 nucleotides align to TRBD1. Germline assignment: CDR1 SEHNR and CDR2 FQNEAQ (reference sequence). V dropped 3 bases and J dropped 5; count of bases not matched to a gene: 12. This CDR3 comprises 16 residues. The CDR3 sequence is CASSFPQGLVITEAFF. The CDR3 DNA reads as TGTGCCAGCAGCTTCCCACAGGGGTTGGTTATAACTGAAGCTTTCTTT.

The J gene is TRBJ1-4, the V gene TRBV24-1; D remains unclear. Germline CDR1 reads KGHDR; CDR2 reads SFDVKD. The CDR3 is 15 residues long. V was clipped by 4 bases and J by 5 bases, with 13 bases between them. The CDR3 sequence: CATSDPSNTNEKLFF. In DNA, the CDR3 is TGTGCCACCAGTGACCCCTCTAATACCAATGAAAAACTGTTTTTT.

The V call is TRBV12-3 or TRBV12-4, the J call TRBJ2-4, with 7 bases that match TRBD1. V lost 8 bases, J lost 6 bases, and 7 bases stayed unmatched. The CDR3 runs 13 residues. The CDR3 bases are TGTGCCAGCGGCCCCTCAGGGGGAAACATTCAGTACTTC. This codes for CASGPSGGNIQYF.

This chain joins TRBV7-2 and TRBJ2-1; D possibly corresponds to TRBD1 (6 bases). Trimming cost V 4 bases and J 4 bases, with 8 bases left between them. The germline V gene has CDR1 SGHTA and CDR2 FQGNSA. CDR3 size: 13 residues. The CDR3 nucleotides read TGTGCCAGCAGCTCCCAGGGGTACAATGAGCAGTTCTTC. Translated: CASSSQGYNEQFF.

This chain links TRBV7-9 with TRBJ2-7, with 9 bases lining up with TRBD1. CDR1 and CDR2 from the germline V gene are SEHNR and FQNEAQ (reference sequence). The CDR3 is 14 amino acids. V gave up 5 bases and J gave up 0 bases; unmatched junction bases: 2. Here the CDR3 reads CASSGTGSSYEQYV. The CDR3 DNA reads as TGTGCCAGCAGCGGGACAGGGAGCTCCTACGAGCAGTACGTC.